This passage covers 4 T cell receptor beta chains from one sample sequenced in a study of T-cell memory formation after mild COVID-19. TCRdb used MiXCR to reprocess the 5' RACE reads, holding one entry per CDR3 protein. Of about 250,000 distinct CDR3 sequences listed, 15% are singletons. Sequencing was done on a sample of PBMCs or a T cell subset sorted from them (not recorded which). These receptors were obtained from an adult woman who had mild COVID-19 (a few samples of this study predate the infection). Cell type and time point are not known.

This clonotype was recorded a few times. The chain joins TRBV2 to TRBJ1-1; 9 bases match TRBD1. In germline, CDR1 is SNHLY, CDR2 FYNNEI. This CDR3 contains 14 residues. V lost 6 bases, J lost 5 bases, and 7 bases stayed unmatched. In DNA form, the CDR3 reads TGTGCCAGCAGAGGGACAGGGTGGGAGACTGAAGCTTTCTTT. Translated: CASRGTGWETEAFF.

The chain joins TRBV4-1 to TRBJ2-6, with 10 bases matching TRBD1. The V and J ends lost 1 base and 0 bases, in that order; junction bases with no gene match: 3. This CDR3 spans 18 amino acids. Per the germline V gene, CDR1 is MGHRA and CDR2 is YSYEKL. The CDR3 loop is CASSQGGQGISGANVLTF. The CDR3 DNA reads TGCGCCAGCAGCCAAGGGGGACAGGGGATCTCTGGGGCCAACGTCCTGACTTTC.

The rearrangement uses TRBV2 and TRBJ2-1, with D unresolved. The germline V and J ends were trimmed by 4 bases and 6 bases, with 7 bases remaining between them. Germline CDR1 SNHLY, CDR2 FYNNEI. The CDR3 has 12 residues. The CDR3 DNA is TGTGCCAGCAGTGCTGGGCGCAATGAGCAGTTCTTC. This gives the protein CASSAGRNEQFF.

This clonotype showed up just a few times. CDR3 bases: TGCAGTGCTAGAGGGACTTCTAGCACAGATACGCAGTATTTT. This encodes CSARGTSSTDTQYF. The chain combines TRBV20-1 with TRBJ2-3; D is perhaps TRBD2 (5 bases). CDR1 DFQATT and CDR2 SNEGSKA come from the germline V gene (reference sequence). The V end lost 1 base, the J end lost 0 bases, and 8 bases lay between the germline ends. This CDR3 has 14 residues.